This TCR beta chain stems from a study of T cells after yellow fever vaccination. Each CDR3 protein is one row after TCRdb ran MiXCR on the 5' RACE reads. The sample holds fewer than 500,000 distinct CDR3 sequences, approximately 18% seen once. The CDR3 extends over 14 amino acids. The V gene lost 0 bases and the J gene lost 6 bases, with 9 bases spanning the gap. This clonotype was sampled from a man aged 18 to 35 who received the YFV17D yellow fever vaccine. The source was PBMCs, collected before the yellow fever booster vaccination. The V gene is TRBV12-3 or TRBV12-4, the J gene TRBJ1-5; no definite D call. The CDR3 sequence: CASSLAYLSQPQHF. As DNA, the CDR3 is TGTGCCAGCAGTTTAGCGTATTTGAGTCAGCCCCAGCATTTT.